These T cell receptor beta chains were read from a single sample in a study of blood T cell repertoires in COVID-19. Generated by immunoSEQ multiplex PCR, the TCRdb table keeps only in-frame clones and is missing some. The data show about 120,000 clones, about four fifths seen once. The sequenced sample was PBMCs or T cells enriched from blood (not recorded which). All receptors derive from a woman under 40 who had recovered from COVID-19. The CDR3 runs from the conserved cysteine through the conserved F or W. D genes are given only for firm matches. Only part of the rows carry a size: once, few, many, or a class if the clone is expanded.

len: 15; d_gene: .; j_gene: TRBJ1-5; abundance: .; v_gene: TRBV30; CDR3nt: TGTGCCTGGAGCAGGGGAGATGAGGGCAATCAGCCCCAGCATTTT; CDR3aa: CAWSRGDEGNQPQHF
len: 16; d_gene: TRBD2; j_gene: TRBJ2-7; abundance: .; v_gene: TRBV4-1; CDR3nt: TGCGCCAGCAGCCAAGTAGCGGGGGCTACCTCCTACGAGCAGTACTTC; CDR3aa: CASSQVAGATSYEQYF
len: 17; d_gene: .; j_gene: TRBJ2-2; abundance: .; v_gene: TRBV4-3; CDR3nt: TGCGCCAGCAGCCAAGAACTCGCGGTTCCCGGGGCCGGGGAGCTGTTTTTT; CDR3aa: CASSQELAVPGAGELFF
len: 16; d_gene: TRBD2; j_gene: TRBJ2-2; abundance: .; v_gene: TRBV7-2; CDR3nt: TGTGCCAGCAGCTTAGCTCTAGCGGGGAACACCGGGGAGCTGTTTTTT; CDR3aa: CASSLALAGNTGELFF
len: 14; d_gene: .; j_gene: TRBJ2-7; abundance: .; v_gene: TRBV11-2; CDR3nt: TGTGCCAGCAGCTTAGAGGCTCAGTCCTACGAGCAGTACTTC; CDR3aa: CASSLEAQSYEQYF
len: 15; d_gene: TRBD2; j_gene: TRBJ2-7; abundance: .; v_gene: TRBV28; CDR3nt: TGTGCCAGCAGCCCCCAACTAGCGGGGACCTACGAGCAGTACTTC; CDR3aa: CASSPQLAGTYEQYF
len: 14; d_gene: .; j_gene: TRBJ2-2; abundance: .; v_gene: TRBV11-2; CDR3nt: TGTGCCAGCAGGGAGGGGGCTGGCACCGGGGAGCTGTTTTTT; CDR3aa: CASREGAGTGELFF
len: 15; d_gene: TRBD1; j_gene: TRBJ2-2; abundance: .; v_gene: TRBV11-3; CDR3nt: TGTGCCAGCAGCCCCAGACAGGGTGGGACCGGGGAGCTGTTTTTT; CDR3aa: CASSPRQGGTGELFF
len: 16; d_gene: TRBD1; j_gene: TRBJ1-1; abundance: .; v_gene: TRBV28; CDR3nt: TGTGCCAGCAGTCGACTGGGGACAGGGGGTTACACTGAAGCTTTCTTT; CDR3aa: CASSRLGTGGYTEAFF
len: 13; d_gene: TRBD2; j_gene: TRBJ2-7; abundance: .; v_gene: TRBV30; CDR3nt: TGTGCCTGGAGTGTACGGCTAGCGGGCGAGCAGTACTTC; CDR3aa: CAWSVRLAGEQYF
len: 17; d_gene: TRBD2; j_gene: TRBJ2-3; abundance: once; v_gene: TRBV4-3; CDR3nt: TGCGCCAGCAGCCAGGGGACTAAAGCGGGGGGCACAGATACGCAGTATTTT; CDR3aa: CASSQGTKAGGTDTQYF
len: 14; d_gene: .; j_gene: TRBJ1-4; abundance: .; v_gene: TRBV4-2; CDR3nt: TGTGCCAGCAGCCAAGATCTGCGTAATGAAAAACTGTTTTTT; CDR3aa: CASSQDLRNEKLFF
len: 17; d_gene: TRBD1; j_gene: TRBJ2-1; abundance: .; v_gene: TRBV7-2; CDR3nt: TGTGCCAGCAGCCACGGGCCCCCGGGACAGGGGGCCTATGAGCAGTTCTTC; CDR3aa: CASSHGPPGQGAYEQFF
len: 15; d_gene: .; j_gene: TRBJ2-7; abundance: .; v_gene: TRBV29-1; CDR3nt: TGCAGCGTTGAAGATCCTAATTTGAGCTCCTACGAGCAGTACTTC; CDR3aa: CSVEDPNLSSYEQYF
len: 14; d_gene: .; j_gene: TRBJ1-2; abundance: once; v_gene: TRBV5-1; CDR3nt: TGCGCCAGCAGCTTGGAGACAGCTAACTATGGCTACACCTTC; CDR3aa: CASSLETANYGYTF
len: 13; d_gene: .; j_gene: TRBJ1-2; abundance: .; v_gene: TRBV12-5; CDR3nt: TGTGCTAGTGGTTTGGTAGGGGGTAAGGGCTACACCTTC; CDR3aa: CASGLVGGKGYTF
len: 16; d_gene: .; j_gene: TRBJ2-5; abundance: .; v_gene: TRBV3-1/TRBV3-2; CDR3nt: TGTGCCAGCAGCGCCCACGTCAGGGTCTCCCAAGAGACCCAGTACTTC; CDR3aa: CASSAHVRVSQETQYF
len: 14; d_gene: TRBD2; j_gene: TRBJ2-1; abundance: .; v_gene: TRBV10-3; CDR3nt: TGTGCCATCGGCCTAGCGGCTGGGCACAATGAGCAGTTCTTC; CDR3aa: CAIGLAAGHNEQFF
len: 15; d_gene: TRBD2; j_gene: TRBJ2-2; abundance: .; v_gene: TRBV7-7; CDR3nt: TGTGCCAGCAGCCCTGAGGGACTAGCGACCGGGGAGCTGTTTTTT; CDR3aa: CASSPEGLATGELFF
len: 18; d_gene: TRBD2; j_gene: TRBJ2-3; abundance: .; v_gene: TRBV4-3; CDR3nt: TGCGCCAGCAGCCAAGATCGTTGGGGAGCGGGAGGGGCAGATACGCAGTATTTT; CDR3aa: CASSQDRWGAGGADTQYF
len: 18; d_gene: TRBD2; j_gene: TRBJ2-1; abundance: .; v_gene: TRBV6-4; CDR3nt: TGTGCCAGCAGTCTGGGAAGGGGGGTCAGCGGGAGTATGAATGAGCAGTTCTTC; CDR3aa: CASSLGRGVSGSMNEQFF
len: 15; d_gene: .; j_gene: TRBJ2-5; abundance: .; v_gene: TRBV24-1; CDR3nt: TGTGCCACCAGTGTGTCGGCAGGGTCTCAAGAGACCCAGTACTTC; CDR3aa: CATSVSAGSQETQYF
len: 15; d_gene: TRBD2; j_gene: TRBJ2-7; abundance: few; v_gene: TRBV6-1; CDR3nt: TGTGCCAGCAGTGACGGCGCGGGAGGGCCGGTCGAGCAGTACTTC; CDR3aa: CASSDGAGGPVEQYF
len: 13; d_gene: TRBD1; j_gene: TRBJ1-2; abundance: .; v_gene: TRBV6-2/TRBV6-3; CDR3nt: TGTGCCAGCAGCAGAGGACAGGACTATGGCTACACCTTC; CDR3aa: CASSRGQDYGYTF
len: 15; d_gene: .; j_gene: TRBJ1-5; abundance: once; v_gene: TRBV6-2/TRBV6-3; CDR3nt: TGTGCCAGCAGTTACGGTACAGCCGCCAATCAGCCCCAGCATTTT; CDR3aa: CASSYGTAANQPQHF
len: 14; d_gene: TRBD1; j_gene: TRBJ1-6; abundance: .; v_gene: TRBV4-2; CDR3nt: TGTGCCAGCAGTCGGGACAGGGAGGCCTCACCCCTCCACTTT; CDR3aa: CASSRDREASPLHF
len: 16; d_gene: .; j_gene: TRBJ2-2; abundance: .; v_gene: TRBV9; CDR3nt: TGTGCCAGCAGCGTAGATGTTAGCGTGGTCCTCGGGGAGCTGTTTTTT; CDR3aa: CASSVDVSVVLGELFF
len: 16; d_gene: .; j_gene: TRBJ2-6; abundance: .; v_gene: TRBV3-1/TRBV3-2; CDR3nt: TGTGCCAGCAGCCAAGGGGCAGGGTCTGGGGCCAACGTCCTGACTTTC; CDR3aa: CASSQGAGSGANVLTF
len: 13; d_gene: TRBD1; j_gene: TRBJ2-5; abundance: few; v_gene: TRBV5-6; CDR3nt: TGTGCCAGCAGCCGACAGGGTCGAGAGACCCAGTACTTC; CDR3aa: CASSRQGRETQYF
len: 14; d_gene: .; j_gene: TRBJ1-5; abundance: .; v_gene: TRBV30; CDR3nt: TGTGCCTGGAGTCAGGGGAGTGGCAATCAGCCCCAGCATTTT; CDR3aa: CAWSQGSGNQPQHF
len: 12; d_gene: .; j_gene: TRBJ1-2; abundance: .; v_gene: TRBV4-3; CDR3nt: TGCGCCAGCAGGCAGGGGTCGGAAGGCTACACCTTC; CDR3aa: CASRQGSEGYTF
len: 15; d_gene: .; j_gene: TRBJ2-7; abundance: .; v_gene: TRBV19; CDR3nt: TGTGCCAGTAGTTCCTCCACAGGGAGCCCCTACGAGCAGTACTTC; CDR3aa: CASSSSTGSPYEQYF
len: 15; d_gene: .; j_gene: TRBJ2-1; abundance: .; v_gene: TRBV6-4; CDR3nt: TGTGCCAGCAGTGACTCGGTAGGGACTTCCAATGAGCAGTTCTTC; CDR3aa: CASSDSVGTSNEQFF
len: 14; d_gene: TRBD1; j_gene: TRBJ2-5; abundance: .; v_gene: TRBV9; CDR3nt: TGTGCCAGCAGCGCCAGACAGGGGCTAGAGACCCAGTACTTC; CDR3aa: CASSARQGLETQYF
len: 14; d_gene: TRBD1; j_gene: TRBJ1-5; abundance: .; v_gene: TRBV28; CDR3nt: TGTGCCAGCAGGCTGGACAGGGGATATCAGCCCCAGCATTTT; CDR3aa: CASRLDRGYQPQHF
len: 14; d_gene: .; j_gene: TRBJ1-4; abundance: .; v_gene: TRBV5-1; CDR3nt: TGCGCCAGCAGCTTGGGACAGGCCGGTGAAAAACTGTTTTTT; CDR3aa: CASSLGQAGEKLFF
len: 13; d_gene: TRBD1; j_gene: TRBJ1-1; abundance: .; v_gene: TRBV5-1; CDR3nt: TGCGCCAGCAGTTCCAAGACAGGGACTGAAGCTTTCTTT; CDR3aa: CASSSKTGTEAFF
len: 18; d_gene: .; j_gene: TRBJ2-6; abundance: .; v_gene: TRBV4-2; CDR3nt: TGTGCCAGCAGCCACACTAACGGGAGTTTTTCTGGGGCCAACGTCCTGACTTTC; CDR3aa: CASSHTNGSFSGANVLTF
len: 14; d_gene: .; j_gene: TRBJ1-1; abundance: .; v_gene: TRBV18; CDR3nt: TGTGCCAGCTCACCATTTTCGGCACAGACTGAAGCTTTCTTT; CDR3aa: CASSPFSAQTEAFF
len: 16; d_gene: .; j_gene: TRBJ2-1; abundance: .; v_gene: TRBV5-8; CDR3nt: TGTGCCAGCAGCCGTGCCCGACTAGGGATCTACAATGAGCAGTTCTTC; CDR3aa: CASSRARLGIYNEQFF
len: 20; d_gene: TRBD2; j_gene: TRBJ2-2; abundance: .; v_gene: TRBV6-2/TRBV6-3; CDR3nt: TGTGCCAGCAGTTACTCGTTCCAGACCGGGACTAGCGTGAGAACCGGGGAGCTGTTTTTT; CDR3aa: CASSYSFQTGTSVRTGELFF
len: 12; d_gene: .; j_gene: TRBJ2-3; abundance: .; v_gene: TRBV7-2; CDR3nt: TGTGCCAGCAGCCCGCGCTGGAGTACGCAGTATTTT; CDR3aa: CASSPRWSTQYF
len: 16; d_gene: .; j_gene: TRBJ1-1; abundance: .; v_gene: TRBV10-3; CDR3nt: TGTGCCATCAGTGAGTCCGACAGTCTCATGGGCACTGAAGCTTTCTTT; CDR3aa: CAISESDSLMGTEAFF
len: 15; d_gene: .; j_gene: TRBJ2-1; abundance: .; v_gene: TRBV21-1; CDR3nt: TGTGCCAGCAGCAAAGGGACTAGCCGGTACAATGAGCAGTTCTTC; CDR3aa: CASSKGTSRYNEQFF
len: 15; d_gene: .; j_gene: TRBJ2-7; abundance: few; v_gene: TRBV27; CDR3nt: TGTGCCAGCAGTTCCCGGACAAGCCAATTTCGCGAGCAGTACTTC; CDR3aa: CASSSRTSQFREQYF
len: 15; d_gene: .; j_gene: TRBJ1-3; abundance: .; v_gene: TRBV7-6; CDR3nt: TGTGCCAGCAGCTTAGGAGTGGTCTCTGGAAACACCATATATTTT; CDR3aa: CASSLGVVSGNTIYF
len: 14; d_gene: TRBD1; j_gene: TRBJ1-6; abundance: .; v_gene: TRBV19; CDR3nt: TGTGCCAGTAGTATCCGGGACAGGAATTCACCCCTCCACTTT; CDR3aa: CASSIRDRNSPLHF
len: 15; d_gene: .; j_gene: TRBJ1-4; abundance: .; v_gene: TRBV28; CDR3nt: TGTGCCAGCAGTTTGGGTTCGGAGGGGAATGAAAAACTGTTTTTT; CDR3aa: CASSLGSEGNEKLFF
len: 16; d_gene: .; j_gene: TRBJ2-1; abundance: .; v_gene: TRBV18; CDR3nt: TGTGCCAGCTCACTGGGCGATGGGGGCAGTTACAATGAGCAGTTCTTC; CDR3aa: CASSLGDGGSYNEQFF
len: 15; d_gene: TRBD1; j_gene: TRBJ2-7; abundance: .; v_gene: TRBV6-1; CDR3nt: TGTGCCAGCAGTGAACCGTTCGGACAGGGGCCGGAGCAGTACTTC; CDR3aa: CASSEPFGQGPEQYF
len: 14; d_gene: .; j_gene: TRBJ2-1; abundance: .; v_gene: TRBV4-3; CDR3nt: TGCGCCAGCAGCCAACGGTTTTACTACAATGAGCAGTTCTTC; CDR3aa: CASSQRFYYNEQFF
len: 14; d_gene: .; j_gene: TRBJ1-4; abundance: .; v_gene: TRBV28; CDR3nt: TGTGCCAGCAGTTTTATAGCAACTAATGAAAAACTGTTTTTT; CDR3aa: CASSFIATNEKLFF